Each of the 30 T cell receptor beta chains below was sequenced from the same sample in a study of neurological immune-mediated disorders. TCRdb independently ran MiXCR on the 5' RACE reads; one entry per CDR3 protein. The data contain roughly 75,000 distinct CDR3 sequences, 2.6% of them singletons. The material sequenced was PBMCs. The receptors were sampled from a woman in her 30s with multiple sclerosis.

This rearrangement joins TRBV7-2 to TRBJ1-2, with 7 bases that match TRBD1. V gave up 5 bases and J gave up 6 bases; unmatched junction bases: 9. CDR3 length equals 14 residues. Germline V gives CDR1 SGHTA, CDR2 FQGNSA. CDR3 in amino acids: CASSALQGLDGYTF. The CDR3 bases are TGTGCCAGCAGCGCCCTACAGGGGTTGGATGGCTACACCTTC.

This clonotype was seen at least ten times. The rearrangement joins TRBV7-9 to TRBJ2-7; 12 nucleotides agree with TRBD2. This CDR3 contains 16 residues. Germline trimming cut 4 bases from V and 3 bases from J; bases unmatched to any gene: 7. Germline lookup yields CDR1 SEHNR and CDR2 FQNEAQ (reference sequence). The CDR3 bases are TGTGCCAGCAGCTCACTCCTGACTAGCGGGAGCTACGAGCAGTACTTC. Its protein is CASSSLLTSGSYEQYF.

This clonotype was observed at least ten times. The chain combines TRBV5-1 with TRBJ1-2, with D possibly being TRBD1 (6 bases). The CDR3 has 14 amino acids. Trimming pared 4 bases from V and 0 bases from J, leaving 10 bases between. CDR1 SGHRS and CDR2 YFSETQ come from the germline V gene. CDR3 sequence: CASSRDTANYGYTF. The CDR3 bases are TGCGCCAGCAGCCGGGACACGGCTAACTATGGCTACACCTTC. The whole variable domain, remainder taken from reference TRBV5-1 and TRBJ1-2, is KAGVTQTPRYLIKTRGQQVTLSCSPISGHRSVSWYQQTPGQGLQFLFEYFSETQRNKGNFPGRFSGRQFSNSRSEMNVSTLELGDSALYLCASSRDTANYGYTFGSGTRLTVV.

In this sample, this clonotype turned up many times. This chain links TRBV10-3 with TRBJ1-1, with 8 bases matching TRBD1. This CDR3 spans 13 amino acids. V gave up 6 bases and J gave up 8 bases; unmatched junction bases: 8. In germline, CDR1 is ENHRY, CDR2 SYGVKD. This CDR3 reads CAIRDRESSEAFF. CDR3 coding DNA: TGTGCCATCAGGGACAGGGAGTCGTCGGAAGCTTTCTTT.

This clonotype was seen many times. The J gene is TRBJ2-1, the V gene TRBV27, with D unclear. Germline values: CDR1 MNHEY, CDR2 SMNVEV (reference sequence). Trimming removed 9 bases at V and 4 bases at J, with 10 bases between. The CDR3 extends over 12 amino acids. As DNA, the CDR3 is TGTGCCAGTAAACCCCGGTACAATGAGCAGTTCTTC. It is translated as CASKPRYNEQFF.

The chain carries TRBV6-1 and TRBJ2-2; D is perhaps TRBD2 (6 bases). Germline V lookup: CDR1 MNHNS, CDR2 SASEGT. V lost 9 bases to trimming and J lost 6 bases, with 14 bases between them. This CDR3 comprises 13 residues. This chain's CDR3 is CASTGGESGELFF. As DNA, the CDR3 is TGTGCCAGTACGGGCGGGGAATCCGGGGAGCTGTTTTTT.

At least ten counts were recorded for this clonotype. The chain employs TRBV7-2 and TRBJ2-4; D is undetermined. The germline V gene has CDR1 SGHTA and CDR2 FQGNSA. Trimming removed 5 bases from V and 5 bases from J, with 7 bases in between. CDR3 length: 12 amino acids. The CDR3 here is CASSPTENIQYF. In nucleotides, the CDR3 is TGTGCCAGCAGCCCTACAGAAAACATTCAGTACTTC. Full variable domain (outside the CDR3, taken from reference TRBV7-2 and TRBJ2-4): GAGVSQSPSNKVTEKGKDVELRCDPISGHTALYWYRQSLGQGLEFLIYFQGNSAPDKSGLPSDRFSAERTGGSVSTLTIQRTQQEDSAVYLCASSPTENIQYFGAGTRLSVL.

In this sample, this clonotype turned up many times. V usage is TRBV7-2 and J usage is TRBJ2-7; 8 bases agree with TRBD1. The germline V gene encodes CDR1 SGHTA and CDR2 FQGNSA. The junction had 6 bases not matched to a gene; V was cut back by 5 bases and J by 0 bases. CDR3 length equals 15 residues. As DNA, the CDR3 is TGTGCCAGCAGCGTGTCAGGGGGCCTCTCCTACGAGCAGTACTTC. This translates into CASSVSGGLSYEQYF. The full variable domain, with the rest looked up from reference TRBV7-2 and TRBJ2-7, is GAGVSQSPSNKVTEKGKDVELRCDPISGHTALYWYRQSLGQGLEFLIYFQGNSAPDKSGLPSDRFSAERTGGSVSTLTIQRTQQEDSAVYLCASSVSGGLSYEQYFGPGTRLTVT.

This clonotype was observed at least ten times. This sequence joins TRBV20-1 and TRBJ1-1; TRBD1 aligns across 12 bases. J lost 4 bases, V lost 0 bases, and 6 bases had no gene match. The CDR3 sequence is 16 residues long. Per the germline V gene, CDR1 is DFQATT and CDR2 is SNEGSKA (reference sequence). The CDR3 loop reads CSARDPGQGAVTEAFF. Written as DNA, the CDR3 is TGCAGTGCTAGAGATCCGGGACAGGGGGCGGTCACTGAAGCTTTCTTT.

This clonotype occurred many times. This chain joins TRBV15 and TRBJ1-5; perhaps TRBD1 as D (5 bases). This CDR3 is built from 15 residues. Trimming pared 3 bases from V and 3 bases from J, leaving 12 bases between. Germline CDR1 is LNHNV and CDR2 is YYDKDF (reference sequence). CDR3 amino acids: CATSRGDGINQPQHF. In DNA, the CDR3 is TGTGCCACCAGCAGGGGGGACGGAATCAATCAGCCCCAGCATTTT.

In the case of this clonotype: One base away lies a much larger clone, so this may be a sequencing read error. The chain uses TRBV7-8 and TRBJ2-1, with D possibly TRBD2 on 5 matching bases. The length of the CDR3 is 15 residues. The germline V gene has CDR1 SGHVS and CDR2 FQNEAQ. Trimming took 0 bases from V and 6 from J, leaving 12 bases between them. Written as DNA, the CDR3 is TGTGCCAGCAGCTTAGCGGGCGGGCAGCGCAATGAGCAGTTCTTC. It codes for CASSLAGGQRNEQFF.

At least ten counts were recorded for this clonotype. The chain uses TRBV7-9 and TRBJ2-1; D perhaps matches TRBD1 (7 bases). V was shortened by 2 bases and J by 3 bases, with 11 bases between the two germline ends. The CDR3 is 15 amino acids. CDR1 is SEHNR and CDR2 is FQNEAQ in the germline V gene (reference sequence). The CDR3, as DNA: TGTGCCAGCAGCTTACGGGGGACAGTCTACAATGAGCAGTTCTTC. Its translation: CASSLRGTVYNEQFF. Full variable domain (outside the CDR3, taken from reference TRBV7-9 and TRBJ2-1): DTGVSQNPRHKITKRGQNVTFRCDPISEHNRLYWYRQTLGQGPEFLTYFQNEAQLEKSRLLSDRFSAERPKGSFSTLEIQRTEQGDSAMYLCASSLRGTVYNEQFFGPGTRLTVL.

This clonotype has just a few counts. Here the CDR3 reads CSVVLAGAYSPTGSYNEQFF. The DNA of the CDR3 is TGCAGCGTTGTACTAGCGGGAGCCTATTCCCCCACTGGCTCCTACAATGAGCAGTTCTTC. The gene calls are TRBV29-1 and TRBJ2-1; 11 bases match TRBD2. The CDR3 has 20 residues. Germline V gene lookup returns CDR1 SQVTM and CDR2 ANQGSEA. V lost 4 bases, J lost 0 bases, and 17 bases stayed unmatched.

The rearrangement joins TRBV18 to TRBJ1-1; unclear D gene. There are 13 residues in the CDR3. V was pared by 2 bases and J by 0 bases, with 4 bases between. CDR1 and CDR2 from the germline V gene are KGHSH and LQKENI. The CDR3 nucleotides are TGTGCCAGCTCACCAAGGGTGAACACTGAAGCTTTCTTT. Its translation: CASSPRVNTEAFF.

This clonotype was detected many times. The rearrangement joins TRBV20-1 to TRBJ1-3; no definite D call. This CDR3 is built from 16 residues. In germline, CDR1 is DFQATT, CDR2 SNEGSKA (reference sequence). V shed 4 bases and J shed 0 bases, with 16 bases lying between them. The CDR3 loop is CSATPVLPLSGNTIYF. In nucleotides, the CDR3 is TGCAGTGCTACCCCTGTCTTACCCCTCTCTGGAAACACCATATATTTT.

There are many counts of this clonotype. The chain uses TRBV19 and TRBJ1-1; D not certain. Germline-derived CDR1 and CDR2 are LNHDA and SQIVND (reference sequence). Trimming stripped 5 bases from V and 8 bases from J, with 18 bases between. The CDR3 has 14 residues. The CDR3 is CASSVPPVEAEAFF. As DNA, the CDR3 is TGTGCCAGTAGTGTCCCTCCGGTCGAAGCGGAAGCTTTCTTT.

This clonotype was observed at least ten times. The J gene is TRBJ2-5, the V gene TRBV27; possibly TRBD1 for D (5 bases). V lost 8 bases to trimming and J lost 5 bases, with 15 bases between them. Germline V gives CDR1 MNHEY, CDR2 SMNVEV (reference sequence). The length of the CDR3 is 13 residues. The CDR3 DNA reads as TGTGCCAGCGCAGGGAATATCGGGGAGACCCAGTACTTC. Amino acids: CASAGNIGETQYF.

On this clonotype itself: A much larger clone is a single base away; this may be a read error. The V call is TRBV12-3 or TRBV12-4, the J call TRBJ1-5, with D hard to call. The CDR3 totals 13 residues. CDR3 bases: TGTGCCAGCAGTTTAGATCCGAATCAGCCCCAGAATTTT. This encodes CASSLDPNQPQNF.

This clonotype was observed at least ten times. The chain couples TRBV7-8 to TRBJ2-7, with a weak D call TRBD2 (5 bases). The germline V gene has CDR1 SGHVS and CDR2 FQNEAQ. Between the trimmed V and J ends, which lost 5 bases and 5 bases, there was a span of 10 bases. The CDR3 runs 12 residues. CDR3 DNA: TGTGCCAGCAGCCATACTAGTAACGAGCAGTACTTC. Amino acids: CASSHTSNEQYF. The full variable domain, its missing parts supplied by reference TRBV7-8 and TRBJ2-7, is GAGVSQSPRYKVAKRGQDVALRCDPISGHVSLFWYQQALGQGPEFLTYFQNEAQLDKSGLPSDRFFAERPEGSVSTLKIQRTQQEDSAVYLCASSHTSNEQYFGPGTRLTVT.

This clonotype has at least ten counts. The genes are TRBV15 and TRBJ2-5; D unresolved. CDR3 length: 14 amino acids. Trimming left V 3 bases short and J 5 bases short, with 13 bases between. Germline CDR1 reads LNHNV; CDR2 reads YYDKDF (reference sequence). The CDR3 nucleotides read TGTGCCACCAGCAGCCTTAACACGGCCGAGACCCAGTACTTC. Amino acid sequence: CATSSLNTAETQYF.

In its sample, this clonotype was seen many times. This chain joins TRBV16 and TRBJ1-2, with no clear D. The CDR3 sequence is 13 residues long. Germline V gene lookup returns CDR1 KGHSY and CDR2 FQNENV. Trimming removed 2 bases from V and 4 bases from J, with 8 bases in between. In nucleotides, the CDR3 is TGTGCCAGCAGCCAACAAGCGACCTATGGCTACACCTTC. Translation gives CASSQQATYGYTF.

At least ten counts were recorded for this clonotype. The chain has TRBV6-5 and TRBJ2-7; TRBD2 aligns across 10 bases. The germline gives CDR1 MNHEY, CDR2 SVGAGI. The ends lost 2 bases at V and 5 bases at J; junction bases unmatched: 12. This CDR3 region has 17 residues. The CDR3 sequence is CASSYRLPSGSSHEQYF. CDR3 nucleotide sequence: TGTGCCAGCAGTTACCGGCTGCCTAGCGGGAGTAGTCACGAGCAGTACTTC.

This clonotype was found many times. The chain recombines TRBV18 with TRBJ1-6; D ambiguous. Germline V lookup: CDR1 KGHSH, CDR2 LQKENI. V lost 0 bases and J 11 bases, leaving 8 bases between the germline ends. The CDR3 runs 13 residues. The CDR3 bases are TGTGCCAGCTCACCACCTCCCGGGACACCCCTCCACTTT. Its translation: CASSPPPGTPLHF.

This clonotype has a count of ten or more. The rearrangement links TRBV29-1 to TRBJ2-6, with D unresolved. Germline-derived CDR1 and CDR2 are SQVTM and ANQGSEA. Between the trimmed V and J ends, which lost 7 bases and 0 bases, there was a span of 4 bases. The CDR3 length is 12 residues. CDR3 sequence: CSASSGANVLTF. CDR3 nucleotides: TGCAGCGCATCCTCTGGGGCCAACGTCCTGACTTTC.

This rearrangement joins TRBV20-1 to TRBJ2-1; D possibly uses TRBD1 or TRBD2 (5 bases each). V shed 2 bases and J shed 0 bases, with 17 bases lying between them. This CDR3 is 17 amino acids long. Per the germline V gene, CDR1 is DFQATT and CDR2 is SNEGSKA (reference sequence). CDR3 loop: CSARSMGRRSSYNEQFF. The DNA for the CDR3 is TGCAGTGCTAGATCCATGGGACGCCGAAGCTCCTACAATGAGCAGTTCTTC.

This clonotype was counted ten times or more. The chain carries TRBV5-1 and TRBJ1-5; TRBD1 matches 10 bases. J gave up 5 bases and V 4 bases, and 3 bases lay outside the gene matches. CDR1 is SGHRS, CDR2 YFSETQ, per germline. The CDR3 runs 14 residues. CDR3 in DNA: TGCGCCAGCAGCCCGGGGACAGGGGATCAGCCCCAGCATTTT. It is translated as CASSPGTGDQPQHF.

This clonotype appeared many times. The V and J genes are TRBV20-1 and TRBJ1-1; TRBD1 aligns across 7 bases. Trimming took 5 bases from V and 8 from J; bases not matched to a gene: 11. This CDR3 region has 13 residues. Germline loops: CDR1 DFQATT, CDR2 SNEGSKA (reference sequence). The CDR3 spells CSAGSTSDREAFF. CDR3 in DNA: TGCAGTGCTGGATCAACCTCGGACAGGGAAGCTTTCTTT.

This clonotype was counted many times. V and J are TRBV7-9 and TRBJ1-4, with D possibly matching TRBD1 (6 bases). The CDR3 runs 16 residues. Germline CDR1 reads SEHNR; CDR2 reads FQNEAQ (reference sequence). Trimming cost V 4 bases and J 4 bases, with 16 bases left between them. The DNA of the CDR3 is TGTGCCAGCAGCTCAACCTGGACAGAGGATAATGAAAAACTGTTTTTT. Protein: CASSSTWTEDNEKLFF.

In this sample, this clonotype turned up many times. J is TRBJ2-7 and V is TRBV6-2 or TRBV6-3, with 7 bases fitting TRBD2. J gave up 4 bases and V 7 bases, and 7 bases lay outside the gene matches. CDR1 and CDR2 from the germline V gene are MNHEY and SVGEGT. The CDR3 totals 13 residues. The CDR3 protein is CASTGGHGYEQYF. The DNA of the CDR3 is TGTGCCAGCACGGGGGGTCATGGATACGAGCAGTACTTC.

This clonotype was detected many times. The chain is built from TRBV12-3 or TRBV12-4 and TRBJ2-2; no clear D. This CDR3 has 14 amino acids. Between the trimmed V and J ends, which lost 7 bases and 0 bases, there was a span of 9 bases. The CDR3 DNA reads TGTGCCAGCAAGGTGACAACGAACACCGGGGAGCTGTTTTTT. It codes for CASKVTTNTGELFF.